The rows below give T cell receptor beta chains drawn from one sample of a study of cytomegalovirus exposure and HLA in healthy donors. TCRdb keeps only in-frame clones here, not all; method: immunoSEQ multiplex PCR. The table includes 150,000 or so clones, roughly 75% detected once. Sequenced input: PBMCs. The source is a woman aged 45-65 years in good health and CMV-seropositive. CDR3s include the opening cysteine and the closing phenylalanine or tryptophan. Fields, in order: clone size, V gene, J gene, D gene, CDR3 protein, CDR3 DNA. The D gene is left open where the match is weak. The size entry is marked missing in some rows and otherwise reads once, few, many or a size class.

abundance: -; v_gene: TRBV7-7; j_gene: TRBJ1-3; d_gene: TRBD1; CDR3aa: CASSPTGENTIYF; CDR3nt: TGTGCTAGCAGCCCGACAGGGGAAAACACCATATATTTT
abundance: -; v_gene: TRBV7-7; j_gene: TRBJ2-2; d_gene: TRBD1; CDR3aa: CASSRDREGTGELFF; CDR3nt: TGTGCTAGCAGCCGTGACAGGGAAGGGACCGGGGAGCTGTTTTTT
abundance: -; v_gene: TRBV5-1; j_gene: TRBJ1-1; d_gene: -; CDR3aa: CASSQDRGNTEAFF; CDR3nt: TGCGCCAGCAGCCAGGACCGGGGGAACACTGAAGCTTTCTTT
abundance: -; v_gene: TRBV11-2; j_gene: TRBJ1-2; d_gene: TRBD1; CDR3aa: CASSFIPGQGYYGYTF; CDR3nt: TGTGCCAGCAGCTTTATTCCGGGACAGGGGTACTATGGCTACACCTTC
abundance: once; v_gene: TRBV4-3; j_gene: TRBJ2-5; d_gene: -; CDR3aa: CASSQALVDQETQYF; CDR3nt: TGCGCCAGCAGCCAAGCACTAGTAGACCAAGAGACCCAGTACTTC
abundance: -; v_gene: TRBV18; j_gene: TRBJ1-3; d_gene: -; CDR3aa: CASSPSGYNTIYF; CDR3nt: TGTGCCAGCTCACCATCGGGGTATAACACCATATATTTT
abundance: once; v_gene: TRBV29-1; j_gene: TRBJ2-1; d_gene: -; CDR3aa: CSVGGDHEQFF; CDR3nt: TGCAGCGTTGGGGGGGACCATGAGCAGTTCTTC
abundance: -; v_gene: TRBV10-3; j_gene: TRBJ2-7; d_gene: TRBD1; CDR3aa: CAISPGQTSSYEQYF; CDR3nt: TGTGCCATCAGCCCGGGACAGACAAGCTCCTACGAGCAGTACTTC
abundance: -; v_gene: TRBV5-1; j_gene: TRBJ2-2; d_gene: TRBD1; CDR3aa: CASSFQGETGELFF; CDR3nt: TGCGCCAGCAGCTTCCAGGGGGAAACCGGGGAGCTGTTTTTT
abundance: few; v_gene: TRBV9; j_gene: TRBJ1-1; d_gene: TRBD1; CDR3aa: CASSVSPTGEGEAFF; CDR3nt: TGTGCCAGCAGCGTAAGCCCGACAGGGGAGGGTGAAGCTTTCTTT
abundance: -; v_gene: TRBV7-9; j_gene: TRBJ2-7; d_gene: -; CDR3aa: CASSLPQGHEQYF; CDR3nt: TGTGCCAGCAGCTTACCCCAGGGCCACGAGCAGTACTTC
abundance: -; v_gene: TRBV7-2; j_gene: TRBJ1-3; d_gene: -; CDR3aa: CASSLRRPLEGGTIYF; CDR3nt: TGTGCCAGCAGCTTACGAAGACCCCTAGAAGGAGGCACCATATATTTT
abundance: -; v_gene: TRBV7-7; j_gene: TRBJ2-7; d_gene: -; CDR3aa: CASSLDRQYEQYF; CDR3nt: TGTGCTAGCAGCTTGGACAGACAATACGAGCAGTACTTC
abundance: -; v_gene: TRBV7-2; j_gene: TRBJ1-2; d_gene: -; CDR3aa: CASSLQSGATAYGYTF; CDR3nt: TGTGCCAGCAGCTTGCAATCAGGGGCTACCGCCTATGGCTACACCTTC
abundance: -; v_gene: TRBV18; j_gene: TRBJ2-5; d_gene: -; CDR3aa: CASSPPLAGPKGETQYF; CDR3nt: TGTGCCAGCTCACCACCCCTGGCAGGCCCAAAGGGGGAGACCCAGTACTTC
abundance: -; v_gene: TRBV7-2; j_gene: TRBJ2-7; d_gene: TRBD1; CDR3aa: CASSLYWDRDYEQYF; CDR3nt: TGTGCCAGCAGCTTATACTGGGACAGGGACTACGAGCAGTACTTC
abundance: -; v_gene: TRBV28; j_gene: TRBJ1-4; d_gene: -; CDR3aa: CASTSMGGAREKLFF; CDR3nt: TGTGCCAGCACCAGTATGGGGGGGGCGCGGGAAAAACTGTTTTTT
abundance: -; v_gene: TRBV14; j_gene: TRBJ1-1; d_gene: TRBD1; CDR3aa: CASRPIDREASTEAFF; CDR3nt: TGTGCCAGCAGGCCGATCGACAGGGAAGCGAGCACTGAAGCTTTCTTT
abundance: -; v_gene: TRBV29-1; j_gene: TRBJ1-1; d_gene: -; CDR3aa: CSVLQGNTEAFF; CDR3nt: TGCAGCGTTCTACAGGGGAACACTGAAGCTTTCTTT
abundance: -; v_gene: TRBV6-1; j_gene: TRBJ1-1; d_gene: TRBD1; CDR3aa: CASSGGPTGEPFF; CDR3nt: TGTGCCAGCAGTGGGGGCCCGACAGGGGAACCTTTCTTT